This T cell receptor (beta chain) was sequenced for a study of blood T cell repertoires in COVID-19. The wider study: Italy, Spain and the United States were the sources of the convalescent and acute COVID-19 samples. Sources were T cells, B-cell-depleted T cells, or PBMCs; the material itself was cDNA or gDNA.

Between the trimmed V and J ends, which lost 3 bases and 4 bases, there was a span of 12 bases. Germline CDR1 and CDR2: ENHRY and SYGVKD. The CDR3 consists of 14 residues. As originally analysed: Amplification of reference gene primers was used by the study to estimate nucleated cell counts. Assay: immunoSEQ multiplex PCR; the TCRdb copy retains only in-frame clones and omits some. V and J calls and clone size follow that table, whereas D and trimming were derived from the DNA. The sample shows approximately 100,000 clones, about 87% of them seen only once. Sequencing was performed on peripheral blood. The gene calls are TRBV10-3 and TRBJ1-1; a possible D gene is TRBD1 (5 bases). This sequence originates from a woman aged 25 to 39 with acute or convalescent COVID-19. The CDR3 protein is CAISEVGGSTEAFF. The CDR3 nucleotides are TGTGCCATCAGTGAAGTCGGGGGTTCCACTGAAGCTTTCTTT.